This entry lists 32 T cell receptor beta chains sequenced from one sample in a study of T cell responses to AZD1222 COVID-19 vaccine. The protocol was immunoSEQ multiplex PCR, while the TCRdb copy is restricted to in-frame clones and leaves out a portion. The data contain approximately 200,000 clones, over 80% of them singletons. This material consisted of peripheral blood, taken on day 0 of MenACWY control vaccination. The receptors stem from an adult in good health.

CDR3 sequence reads: CASSPLPTSGVYNEQFF. CDR3 nucleotides: TGTGCCAGCTCACCATTACCGACTAGCGGGGTTTACAATGAGCAGTTCTTC. The chain recombines TRBV18 with TRBJ2-1; 11 bases fit TRBD2. The CDR3 is 17 residues long. Trimming removed 2 bases from V and 4 bases from J; junction bases left unmatched: 7. The germline V gene encodes CDR1 KGHSH and CDR2 LQKENI.

The chain links TRBV5-6 to TRBJ2-7, with D possibly being TRBD1 (6 bases). The CDR3 totals 15 residues. V was shortened by 0 bases and J by 2 bases, with 12 bases between the two germline ends. Germline assignment: CDR1 SGHDT and CDR2 YYEEEE. The chain's CDR3 is CASSLGPGETYEQYF. The CDR3, as DNA: TGTGCCAGCAGCTTGGGCCCAGGGGAAACCTACGAGCAGTACTTC.

This chain joins TRBV11-3 and TRBJ2-1; 14 bases line up with TRBD2. V was pared by 4 bases and J by 6 bases, with 8 bases of the junction left unmatched. The CDR3 is 17 residues long. Germline V gene data show CDR1 as SGHNT and CDR2 as YENEEA. CDR3 DNA sequence: TGTGCCAGCAGCTCCCGACTAGCGGGAGGGCCCGGCAATGAGCAGTTCTTC. Translation gives CASSSRLAGGPGNEQFF.

The rearrangement uses TRBV7-2 and TRBJ1-1; tentative D call: TRBD1 (6 bases). Germline V CDR1 and CDR2: SGHTA, FQGNSA. This CDR3 is 12 amino acids long. Trimming pared 3 bases from V and 8 bases from J, leaving 10 bases between. The CDR3: CASSLNREEAFF. The DNA of the CDR3 is TGTGCCAGCAGCTTGAACAGGGAAGAAGCTTTCTTT.

The chain has TRBV30 and TRBJ1-6, with D possibly being TRBD1 (6 bases). CDR3 size: 13 residues. V gave up 4 bases and J gave up 4 bases, with 8 bases separating them. The germline gives CDR1 GTSNPN, CDR2 SVGIG (reference sequence). CDR3 region: CAWNTGYNSPLHF. The CDR3 coding sequence is TGTGCCTGGAATACAGGGTATAATTCACCCCTCCACTTT.

The V gene is TRBV7-9, the J gene TRBJ1-1, with a weak D call TRBD1 (5 bases). Germline-derived CDR1 and CDR2 are SEHNR and FQNEAQ (reference sequence). Trimming took off 5 bases at V and 8 bases at J, with 12 bases between the two ends. This CDR3 is built from 12 residues. In DNA form, the CDR3 reads TGTGCCAGCAGCACCCAGGGCATGGAAGCTTTCTTT. It specifies CASSTQGMEAFF.

J is TRBJ1-6 and V is TRBV25-1; D may be TRBD1 (5 bases). The germline CDR1 and CDR2 sequences are MGHDK and SYGVNS. The V and J ends lost 5 bases and 8 bases respectively, with 19 bases between them. The CDR3 spans 16 residues. In nucleotides, the CDR3 is TGTGCCAGCAGTACCGGGACCGCCAGGCCCCATTCACCCCTCCACTTT. It is translated as CASSTGTARPHSPLHF.

This chain connects TRBV6-1 to TRBJ2-3; D is uncertain. V shed 2 bases and J shed 0 bases, with 9 bases lying between them. Germline V gene sequence: CDR1 MNHNS, CDR2 SASEGT. The CDR3 contains 15 residues. CDR3 sequence (DNA): TGTGCCAGCAGTGAATTCGCCATAAGCACAGATACGCAGTATTTT. The encoded protein is CASSEFAISTDTQYF.

The genes are TRBV5-1 and TRBJ1-1, with D possibly being TRBD1 (5 bases). Germline-derived CDR1 and CDR2 are SGHRS and YFSETQ. The CDR3 is 14 residues long. Trimming shortened V by 2 bases and J by 2 bases, and 10 bases separated the two germline ends. The CDR3: CASSLRGPNTEAFF. The DNA for the CDR3 is TGCGCCAGCAGCTTAAGGGGTCCTAACACTGAAGCTTTCTTT.

This rearrangement joins TRBV6-5 to TRBJ2-3, with 7 nucleotides matching TRBD1. Germline V gene data show CDR1 as MNHEY and CDR2 as SVGAGI. The V and J ends lost 10 bases and 2 bases, in that order; junction bases with no gene match: 9. CDR3 length equals 14 residues. CDR3 bases: TGTGCCATCAGATCCGGGACAGACACAGATACGCAGTATTTT. The encoded protein is CAIRSGTDTDTQYF.

This clone was counted between two and nine times. V usage is TRBV6-2 or TRBV6-3 and J usage is TRBJ2-1; a possible D gene is TRBD2 (6 bases). Trimming took off 6 bases at V and 1 base at J, with 7 bases between the two ends. Germline V gene sequence: CDR1 MNHEY, CDR2 SVGEGT. This CDR3 region has 13 residues. CDR3 nucleotides: TGTGCCAGCAGCGGGACTTCCTACAATGAGCAGTTCTTC. It codes for CASSGTSYNEQFF.

This chain uses TRBV19 with TRBJ2-7; 8 positions agree with TRBD1. Germline V lookup: CDR1 LNHDA, CDR2 SQIVND (reference sequence). This CDR3 has 15 amino acids. V was pared by 6 bases and J by 0 bases, with 7 bases of the junction left unmatched. In DNA form, the CDR3 reads TGTGCCAGTAGGGTTGGGGACAGGAGCTCCTACGAGCAGTACTTC. Residues: CASRVGDRSSYEQYF.

This clone occurred a few times. J is TRBJ2-3 and V is TRBV5-5, with 8 nucleotides matching TRBD2. CDR1 is SGHKS, CDR2 YYEKEE, per germline (reference sequence). The length of the CDR3 is 15 residues. V lost 6 bases, J lost 2 bases, and 8 bases stayed unmatched. The CDR3 DNA reads TGTGCCAGCAACCCCCCGGGGGGGCACACAGATACGCAGTATTTT. The encoded protein is CASNPPGGHTDTQYF. The whole variable domain, remainder taken from reference TRBV5-5 and TRBJ2-3, is DAGVTQSPTHLIKTRGQQVTLRCSPISGHKSVSWYQQVLGQGPQFIFQYYEKEERGRGNFPDRFSARQFPNYSSELNVNALLLGDSALYLCASNPPGGHTDTQYFGPGTRLTVL.

V usage is TRBV28 and J usage is TRBJ1-1; 7 nucleotides line up with TRBD1. Germline-derived CDR1 and CDR2 are MDHEN and SYDVKM. The CDR3 has 14 amino acids. V lost 10 bases, J lost 1 base, and 9 bases stayed unmatched. In nucleotides, the CDR3 is TGTGCCATCAGGGGGGGGACACAGAACACTGAAGCTTTCTTT. As protein: CAIRGGTQNTEAFF.

V is TRBV6-5 and J is TRBJ1-2; 9 bases agree with TRBD1. CDR1 and CDR2 (germline): MNHEY, SVGAGI. CDR3 length equals 13 residues. With 2 bases clipped from V and 8 bases from J, the junction kept 3 bases outside the gene matches. The CDR3 reads CASSYRQGDGYTF. The CDR3 region has the DNA TGTGCCAGCAGTTACAGACAGGGGGACGGCTACACCTTC.

The chain combines TRBV6-6 with TRBJ2-1; 10 bases are a match to TRBD2. CDR3 length equals 16 residues. Germline CDR1 is MNHNY and CDR2 is SVGAGI (reference sequence). J lost 0 bases, V lost 4 bases, and 3 bases had no gene match. The CDR3, as DNA: TGTGCCAGCAGTTCATCTAGCGGGAGCTCCTACAATGAGCAGTTCTTC. It is translated as CASSSSSGSSYNEQFF.

V gene TRBV29-1 combines with J gene TRBJ2-1; D gene uncertain. V shed 7 bases and J shed 4 bases, with 11 bases lying between them. Germline V gene lookup returns CDR1 SQVTM and CDR2 ANQGSEA. There are 12 residues in the CDR3. The CDR3 sequence: CSERLEYNEQFF. CDR3 in DNA: TGCAGCGAAAGACTGGAATACAATGAGCAGTTCTTC.

This clone was counted a few times. This chain uses TRBV10-3 with TRBJ1-1; no clear D gene. There are 13 residues in the CDR3. Germline V lookup: CDR1 ENHRY, CDR2 SYGVKD. The V end lost 3 bases, the J end lost 1 base, and 6 bases lay between the germline ends. The CDR3: CAISDTGNTEAFF. CDR3 nucleotide sequence: TGTGCCATCAGTGATACGGGGAACACTGAAGCTTTCTTT.

This rearrangement joins TRBV13 to TRBJ2-1; D may match TRBD1 or TRBD2 (5 bases each). V was trimmed by 5 bases and J by 3 bases, leaving 14 bases between them. The germline V gene encodes CDR1 PRHDT and CDR2 FYEKMQ (reference sequence). The length of the CDR3 is 15 residues. The CDR3 DNA is TGTGCCAGCAGCCCCGTCGGGGCCCTCTACAATGAGCAGTTCTTC. Translating it yields CASSPVGALYNEQFF.

This CDR3 is CSVELANSGNTIYF. Here the CDR3 DNA reads TGCAGCGTAGAACTCGCCAACTCTGGAAACACCATATATTTT. The chain uses TRBV29-1 and TRBJ1-3; no definite D call. Trimming cost V 6 bases and J 0 bases, with 12 bases left between them. The germline CDR1 and CDR2 sequences are SQVTM and ANQGSEA. The CDR3 sequence is 14 residues long.

The rearrangement uses TRBV5-8 and TRBJ2-7; TRBD2 matches at 7 bases. This CDR3 spans 17 amino acids. Germline trimming cut 2 bases from V and 2 bases from J; bases unmatched to any gene: 13. Germline V gene lookup returns CDR1 SGHTS and CDR2 YDEGEE. CDR3 nucleotides: TGTGCCAGCAGCTTAACTTTTTCGACAGCGGGGCCCTACGAGCAGTACTTC. It encodes CASSLTFSTAGPYEQYF.

The chain employs TRBV13 and TRBJ1-1, with D maybe TRBD1 (6 bases). Per the germline V gene, CDR1 is PRHDT and CDR2 is FYEKMQ (reference sequence). V was trimmed by 7 bases and J by 1 base, leaving 19 bases between them. This CDR3 spans 16 amino acids. The CDR3: CASNPQGWLTNTEAFF. The CDR3 coding sequence is TGTGCCAGCAATCCACAGGGCTGGCTTACGAACACTGAAGCTTTCTTT. Supplemented by reference TRBV13 and TRBJ1-1, the full variable domain reads AAGVIQSPRHLIKEKRETATLKCYPIPRHDTVYWYQQGPGQDPQFLISFYEKMQSDKGSIPDRFSAQQFSDYHSELNMSSLELGDSALYFCASNPQGWLTNTEAFFGQGTRLTVV.

The chain carries TRBV4-2 and TRBJ2-4; 12 nucleotides agree with TRBD2. V dropped 2 bases and J dropped 8; count of bases not matched to a gene: 1. Germline V gene lookup returns CDR1 LGHNA and CDR2 YNFKEQ. The CDR3 length is 14 residues. DNA of the CDR3: TGTGCCAGCAGCCAATCTAGCGGGGGGGACATTCAGTACTTC. Its translation is CASSQSSGGDIQYF.

The chain has TRBV19 and TRBJ1-1; 9 nucleotides line up with TRBD1. The CDR3 length is 15 residues. In germline, CDR1 is LNHDA, CDR2 SQIVND (reference sequence). V lost 0 bases, J lost 3 bases, and 2 bases stayed unmatched. CDR3 loop: CASSIDGTGYTEAFF. The CDR3 DNA is TGTGCCAGTAGTATAGACGGGACAGGGTACACTGAAGCTTTCTTT.

The DNA for the CDR3 is TGTGCCAGCAGCCAAGCGACTATATACAATGAGCAGTTCTTC. Translating gives CASSQATIYNEQFF. This chain links TRBV4-2 with TRBJ2-1; the D gene is possibly TRBD2 (5 bases). Trimming removed 1 base at V and 4 bases at J, with 8 bases between. Germline-derived CDR1 and CDR2 are LGHNA and YNFKEQ. This CDR3 contains 14 residues.

This clone was recorded a few times. A read error may produce the germline difference seen at one junction end. V usage is TRBV7-7 and J usage is TRBJ1-5, with D possibly matching TRBD1 (5 bases). Looked up from germline, CDR1 is SSHAT and CDR2 is FNYEAQ (reference sequence). CDR3 length equals 16 residues. The CDR3 bases are TGTGCCAGCAGCCTAGCGGGGCGCCATAGCAATCAGCCCCAGCATTTT. Encoded protein: CASSLAGRHSNQPQHF.

The rearrangement joins TRBV12-3 or TRBV12-4 to TRBJ1-1; TRBD1 matches at 12 bases. This CDR3 has 13 amino acids. V lost 6 bases to trimming and J lost 9 bases; unmatched junction nucleotides: 5. The DNA of the CDR3 is TGTGCCAGCAGCGGGACAGGGGGCGTTCAAGCTTTCTTT. It is translated as CASSGTGGVQAFF.

This rearrangement joins TRBV6-5 to TRBJ1-3; no definite D call. The germline V gene encodes CDR1 MNHEY and CDR2 SVGAGI. The V gene lost 6 bases and the J gene lost 2 bases, with 11 bases spanning the gap. The CDR3 consists of 14 residues. The CDR3 is CASSGDEAGNTIYF. The CDR3, as DNA: TGTGCCAGCAGCGGGGATGAGGCTGGAAACACCATATATTTT.

The DNA for the CDR3 is TGTGCCAGCAGCCCCACGACTTCTGGGGCCAACGTCCTGACTTTC. It codes for CASSPTTSGANVLTF. V gene TRBV7-3 combines with J gene TRBJ2-6; no clear D. Trimming took off 5 bases at V and 1 base at J, with 9 bases between the two ends. The CDR3 is made up of 15 amino acids. Germline lookup yields CDR1 SGHTA and CDR2 FQGTGA.

The chain has TRBV19 and TRBJ2-6, with a possible D match to TRBD2 (6 bases). The CDR3 spans 15 residues. Germline CDR1 is LNHDA and CDR2 is SQIVND (reference sequence). V was shortened by 4 bases and J by 4 bases, with 11 bases between the two germline ends. This chain's CDR3 is CASSTRDSGANVLTF. DNA of the CDR3: TGTGCCAGTAGTACCAGGGACTCCGGGGCCAACGTCCTGACTTTC.

This chain uses TRBV6-5 with TRBJ1-2, with D unresolved. The germline V and J ends were trimmed by 6 bases and 6 bases, with 14 bases remaining between them. From germline, CDR1 is MNHEY and CDR2 SVGAGI. The CDR3 loop spans 13 amino acids. CDR3 region: CASSNLNGDGYTF. The CDR3 nucleotides are TGTGCCAGCAGCAACCTAAACGGGGATGGCTACACCTTC.

This clone was picked up one time. The chain has TRBV29-1 and TRBJ1-2; maybe TRBD1 (6 bases). Germline assignment: CDR1 SQVTM and CDR2 ANQGSEA. The CDR3 runs 12 residues. Trimming pared 3 bases from V and 3 bases from J, leaving 8 bases between. In DNA form, the CDR3 reads TGCAGCGTTGATGCAGGGGACTATGGCTACACCTTC. Translation gives CSVDAGDYGYTF.